Sequencing of this T cell receptor beta chain was carried out in a study of cytomegalovirus exposure and HLA in healthy donors. The study, taken as a whole, reports: Earlier results showed most TCR beta V segments being productive about 90% or about 30% of the time.

Comments on this clone: Its antigen is undetermined.

Healthy bone marrow donors made up the cohort. PCR involved 60 Vbeta and 13 Jbeta primers. TCRdb's copy holds only in-frame clones and misses some; the assay was immunoSEQ multiplex PCR. The table lists 200,000 to 250,000 clones, 65% to 80% of them singletons. Trimming left V 6 bases short and J 2 bases short, with 10 bases between. This CDR3 spans 13 amino acids. Germline lookup yields CDR1 WNHNN and CDR2 SYGVQD (reference sequence). Sequencing input: PBMCs. This receptor was taken from a middle-aged man in good health and CMV-seronegative. The chain has TRBV10-1 and TRBJ1-1; weak D call: TRBD1 (5 bases). The CDR3 DNA reads TGCGCCAGCAGGTCAGGGTTCAACACTGAAGCTTTCTTT. It codes for CASRSGFNTEAFF.